Below, 3 T cell receptor beta chains from the same sample are listed, as sequenced in a study of preoperative IRX-2 immunotherapy in early breast cancer. The treatment denotes: preoperative locoregional IRX-2 cytokine immunotherapy. The protocol was immunoSEQ multiplex PCR, while the TCRdb copy is restricted to in-frame clones and leaves out a portion. The table records about 1,400 clones, around two thirds of them present only once. Sequences were derived from tumor tissue, sampled before IRX-2 immunotherapy. The source is a human donor with breast cancer.

The chain recombines TRBV11-3 with TRBJ1-1, with D possibly matching TRBD1 (5 bases). Deletions cut 5 bases from V and 5 bases from J, with 24 bases between. There are 17 residues in the CDR3. From germline, CDR1 is SGHNT and CDR2 YENEEA. Written as DNA, the CDR3 is TGTGCCAGCAGCCTCAAGATTCCAGGGCTAGGAAAAACTGAAGCTTTCTTT. Its protein is CASSLKIPGLGKTEAFF.

This chain connects TRBV19 to TRBJ2-4, with 7 bases identical to TRBD2. V gave up 0 bases and J gave up 7 bases; unmatched junction bases: 6. Germline V gene sequence: CDR1 LNHDA, CDR2 SQIVND (reference sequence). CDR3 size: 15 residues. The chain's CDR3 is CASSIDRDGRNIQYF. The DNA for the CDR3 is TGTGCCAGTAGTATAGACCGGGACGGGAGGAACATTCAGTACTTC.

The V call is TRBV9, the J call TRBJ2-5, with D possibly matching TRBD1 (6 bases). Between the trimmed V and J ends, which lost 5 bases and 2 bases, there was a span of 13 bases. The germline V gene encodes CDR1 SGDLS and CDR2 YYNGEE. This CDR3 is 14 amino acids long. The CDR3 spells CASRDGGTQETQYF. The CDR3 DNA is TGTGCCAGCAGAGATGGGGGCACTCAAGAGACCCAGTACTTC.